The 9 T cell receptor beta chains in this list originate from one sample, sequenced in a study of T cell repertoires in cytomegalovirus infection. TCRdb reprocessed the reads via MiXCR and lists one record per CDR3 protein. The table includes about 740,000 distinct CDR3 sequences, roughly 35% detected once. The sequenced material came from PBMCs. These receptors were obtained from a human donor in good health (CMV status not recorded). Some clones in this sample may be carry-over from other donors' samples.

The gene calls are TRBV11-2 and TRBJ1-4; 9 nucleotides line up with TRBD1. The trim removed 0 bases at V and 5 bases at J, leaving 13 bases unmatched. Per the germline V gene, CDR1 is SGHAT and CDR2 is FQNNGV. This CDR3 has 19 residues. The CDR3 sequence: CASSLDPDRGWRVNEKLFF. The CDR3, as DNA: TGTGCCAGCAGCTTAGATCCGGACAGGGGTTGGCGAGTGAATGAAAAACTGTTTTTT.

The chain is built from TRBV4-2 and TRBJ2-1; perhaps TRBD1 as D (6 bases). Trimming removed 1 base at V and 7 bases at J, with 11 bases between. The CDR3 sequence is 14 residues long. The germline CDR1 and CDR2 sequences are LGHNA and YNFKEQ. CDR3: CASSQVGAANEQFF. CDR3 coding DNA: TGTGCCAGCAGCCAAGTGGGGGCTGCTAATGAGCAGTTCTTC.

In regard to this clonotype: The CDR3 does not close with the conserved phenylalanine or tryptophan, likely indicating a read error. V gene TRBV11-2 combines with J gene TRBJ2-1; TRBD2 matches 9 bases. Germline-derived CDR1 and CDR2 are SGHAT and FQNNGV. This CDR3 spans 15 amino acids. Trimming took 2 bases from V and 5 from J; bases not matched to a gene: 4. In DNA, the CDR3 is TGTGCCAGCAGCTTACTCGCGGGGGGGCACAATGAGCAGTTCTTA. Protein sequence: CASSLLAGGHNEQFL.

The genes are TRBV7-9 and TRBJ1-4, with D unclear. Germline CDR1 SEHNR, CDR2 FQNEAQ (reference sequence). V shed 2 bases and J shed 5 bases, with 6 bases lying between them. The CDR3 contains 13 residues. The CDR3: CASSLLSNEKLFF. CDR3 sequence (DNA): TGTGCCAGCAGCTTACTCAGCAATGAAAAACTGTTTTTT.

This chain connects TRBV27 to TRBJ1-2; the match to TRBD1 covers 7 bases. This CDR3 contains 13 residues. The germline CDR1 and CDR2 sequences are MNHEY and SMNVEV (reference sequence). After removal of 2 bases from V and 7 bases from J, the junction contained 4 bases not matched to a gene. The CDR3 region is CASSLGTAAGYTF. The CDR3 region has the DNA TGTGCCAGCAGTTTAGGGACAGCGGCTGGCTACACCTTC.

The J gene is TRBJ2-2, the V gene TRBV7-9, with 13 bases matching TRBD2. Germline V gene sequence: CDR1 SEHNR, CDR2 FQNEAQ (reference sequence). The CDR3 has 17 residues. Unmatched junction bases numbered 4, after V lost 1 base and J lost 5 bases. The CDR3 is CASSLGTSGRITGELFF. CDR3 nucleotide sequence: TGTGCCAGCAGCTTAGGGACTAGCGGGAGAATAACCGGGGAGCTGTTTTTT.

The sample holds many counts of this clonotype. The J gene is TRBJ2-5, the V gene TRBV7-9, with a possible D match to TRBD1 (5 bases). This CDR3 region has 13 residues. Germline V gives CDR1 SEHNR, CDR2 FQNEAQ (reference sequence). The V end was cut by 4 bases, the J end by 0 bases, with 6 bases between. The CDR3 protein is CASSYRNQETQYF. In DNA, the CDR3 is TGTGCCAGCAGCTACAGGAACCAAGAGACCCAGTACTTC.

This clonotype was seen a few times. The chain joins TRBV14 to TRBJ2-2; 8 nucleotides line up with TRBD1. V shed 3 bases and J 3 bases; nucleotides not matched to a gene: 3. Germline V gene lookup returns CDR1 SGHDN and CDR2 FVKESK. The CDR3 extends over 15 amino acids. CDR3 sequence: CASSHRQGYTGELFF. Written as DNA, the CDR3 is TGTGCCAGCAGCCATCGACAGGGGTACACCGGGGAGCTGTTTTTT.

The V gene is TRBV20-1, the J gene TRBJ1-1; tentatively, D is TRBD1 (5 bases). This CDR3 spans 17 amino acids. Germline V gene data show CDR1 as DFQATT and CDR2 as SNEGSKA (reference sequence). Between the trimmed V and J ends, which lost 0 bases and 0 bases, there was a span of 17 bases. The CDR3 is CSARDPAVRTMNTEAFF. The CDR3, as DNA: TGCAGTGCTAGAGACCCCGCTGTTAGGACAATGAACACTGAAGCTTTCTTT.